The 30 T cell receptor beta chains given below trace back to one sample, sequenced in a study of T cell repertoires in cytomegalovirus infection (dated by TCRdb to the late 2010s). The treatment or condition tag for this specimen amounts to: in vitro stimulation with specific CMV peptide epitopes to enrich CMV-specific T cells. These TCRs are of unknown antigen specificity. The listed sequencing device is Illumina HiSeq 1500. TCRdb ran its own pipeline on the public reads, namely fastp trimming at Q25 and MiXCR clone calling, and kept in-frame beta chains. Entries that share a CDR3 protein sequence are merged under the most common genes and DNA. A total of around 750,000 distinct CDR3 sequences appear in this sample, 32% of them only once. Roughly 12% of the sample belongs to the ten largest clones. The sample here was cultured CD8+ T cells from PBMCs, taken from culture after CMV antigen stimulation. The receptors come from a human donor in good health (CMV status not recorded). Some clones in this sample may be carry-over from other donors' samples.

The chain joins TRBV4-1 to TRBJ1-3; the D gene is possibly TRBD1 (5 bases). The CDR3 is 17 amino acids. V was shortened by 4 bases and J by 4 bases, with 20 bases between the two germline ends. The germline gives CDR1 MGHRA, CDR2 YSYEKL. This CDR3 is CASSLVSGENAGNTIYF. The CDR3 DNA sequence: TGCGCCAGCAGCCTGGTCTCGGGGGAAAACGCAGGAAACACCATATATTTT.

The chain is built from TRBV2 and TRBJ1-5; the D is unclear. Between the trimmed V and J ends, which lost 4 bases and 4 bases, there was a span of 14 bases. CDR3 length: 15 amino acids. The germline CDR1 and CDR2 sequences are SNHLY and FYNNEI. CDR3 DNA: TGTGCCAGCAGTGCGGGAAGGGCCAAGAATCAGCCCCAGCATTTT. As protein: CASSAGRAKNQPQHF. Using reference TRBV2 and TRBJ1-5 for the parts outside the CDR3, the full variable domain is EPEVTQTPSHQVTQMGQEVILRCVPISNHLYFYWYRQILGQKVEFLVSFYNNEISEKSEIFDDQFSVERPDGSNFTLKIRSTKLEDSAMYFCASSAGRAKNQPQHFGDGTRLSIL.

This clonotype was recorded at least ten times. This chain links TRBV27 with TRBJ1-6, with 10 bases aligning to TRBD1. V was clipped by 0 bases and J by 10 bases; unmatched bases: 12. Germline lookup yields CDR1 MNHEY and CDR2 SMNVEV (reference sequence). This CDR3 is 18 amino acids long. CDR3 residues: CASSLSIGDRGIVSPLHF. DNA of the CDR3: TGTGCCAGCAGTTTATCAATCGGGGACAGGGGAATAGTCTCACCCCTCCACTTT.

This clonotype was picked up a small number of times. The rearrangement joins TRBV6-6 to TRBJ1-3; a possible D gene is TRBD1 (5 bases). The germline V gene has CDR1 MNHNY and CDR2 SVGAGI (reference sequence). CDR3 length: 14 residues. The V end lost 11 bases, the J end lost 0 bases, and 14 bases lay between the germline ends. The CDR3 sequence is CAGARGSSGNTIYF. DNA for the CDR3: TGTGCCGGGGCGAGAGGAAGCTCTGGAAACACCATATATTTT.

This chain joins TRBV7-2 and TRBJ1-2; D is undetermined. CDR1 and CDR2 (germline): SGHTA, FQGNSA. V shed 5 bases and J shed 0 bases, with 10 bases lying between them. The CDR3 covers 14 residues. This CDR3 is CASSPGVANYGYTF. The CDR3 DNA follows: TGTGCCAGCAGCCCGGGAGTAGCTAACTATGGCTACACCTTC.

The V call is TRBV5-6, the J call TRBJ2-3; D is perhaps TRBD2 (5 bases). V lost 0 bases, J lost 0 bases, and 11 bases lay in between. CDR3 length: 16 amino acids. Germline V gives CDR1 SGHDT, CDR2 YYEEEE. This chain's CDR3 is CASSLAGVQSTDTQYF. The DNA for the CDR3 is TGTGCCAGCAGCTTGGCCGGGGTCCAAAGCACAGATACGCAGTATTTT.

A few counts support this clonotype. CDR3 sequence (DNA): TGTGCCAGCAGTGCCGGACCCTATAATTCACCCCTCCACTTT. It translates to CASSAGPYNSPLHF. The chain has TRBV6-1 and TRBJ1-6; D is unresolved. The germline CDR1 and CDR2 sequences are MNHNS and SASEGT. The CDR3 consists of 14 residues. V lost 4 bases and J 2 bases, leaving 6 bases between the germline ends.

This clonotype was picked up many times. This chain links TRBV12-5 with TRBJ2-1; TRBD2 is a possible D gene (5 bases). Germline lookup yields CDR1 LGHNT and CDR2 FRNRAP. Trimming removed 7 bases at V and 8 bases at J, with 18 bases between. This CDR3 has 14 amino acids. This CDR3 is CASAEFPGSDEQFF. In DNA form, the CDR3 reads TGTGCTAGTGCCGAGTTTCCGGGGAGCGATGAGCAGTTCTTC. Variable domain in full (rest from reference TRBV12-5 and TRBJ2-1): DARVTQTPRHKVTEMGQEVTMRCQPILGHNTVFWYRQTMMQGLELLAYFRNRAPLDDSGMPKDRFSAEMPDATLATLKIQPSEPRDSAVYFCASAEFPGSDEQFFGPGTRLTVL.

The chain couples TRBV9 to TRBJ1-3, with D hard to call. The CDR3 totals 15 residues. CDR1 is SGDLS, CDR2 YYNGEE, per germline. V was cut by 4 bases and J by 0 bases, with 11 bases left in between. The CDR3 sequence is CASSPQQFSGNTIYF. The DNA for the CDR3 is TGTGCCAGCAGCCCGCAACAGTTCTCTGGAAACACCATATATTTT.

The chain uses TRBV19 and TRBJ2-1; maybe TRBD1 (6 bases). CDR1 and CDR2 from the germline V gene are LNHDA and SQIVND (reference sequence). The V gene lost 2 bases and the J gene lost 3 bases, with 14 bases spanning the gap. The CDR3 is 16 amino acids. The CDR3 sequence: CASSISQGSLYNEQFF. The CDR3 DNA reads TGTGCCAGTAGTATATCGCAGGGGTCTCTCTACAATGAGCAGTTCTTC.

This clonotype turned up a few times. The chain recombines TRBV7-2 with TRBJ2-1; 15 bases map to TRBD2. The length of the CDR3 is 18 residues. Germline values: CDR1 SGHTA, CDR2 FQGNSA. Trimming took 4 bases from V and 0 from J; bases not matched to a gene: 4. In nucleotides, the CDR3 is TGTGCCAGCAGCTACGGACTAGCGGGGGGGGACTCCTACAATGAGCAGTTCTTC. Its protein is CASSYGLAGGDSYNEQFF.

This clonotype was picked up a small number of times. V gene TRBV27 combines with J gene TRBJ2-5; D uncertain. Trimming left V 1 base short and J 8 bases short, with 11 bases between. Germline assignment: CDR1 MNHEY and CDR2 SMNVEV (reference sequence). CDR3 length equals 13 residues. CDR3 in DNA: TGTGCCAGCAGTTTATACGTCGAGAGAACCCAGTACTTC. The encoded protein is CASSLYVERTQYF.

This clonotype was recorded a few times. This sequence joins TRBV24-1 and TRBJ2-4, with D perhaps matching TRBD1 (7 bases). The length of the CDR3 is 13 residues. Trimming shortened V by 4 bases and J by 8 bases, and 11 bases separated the two germline ends. Germline V lookup: CDR1 KGHDR, CDR2 SFDVKD. The CDR3 is CATSDFRGDIQYF. CDR3 in DNA: TGTGCCACCAGTGACTTCAGGGGGGACATTCAGTACTTC.

The V and J genes are TRBV6-5 and TRBJ1-6; D remains unclear. The CDR3 is 15 residues long. Trimming took 4 bases from V and 7 from J, leaving 14 bases between them. Germline-derived CDR1 and CDR2 are MNHEY and SVGAGI. CDR3 DNA: TGTGCCAGCAGTTCCGGGATGAGAGGCAATTCACCCCTCCACTTT. It codes for CASSSGMRGNSPLHF.

This clonotype was detected a few times. The chain is built from TRBV9 and TRBJ1-4, with unresolved D. The germline CDR1 and CDR2 sequences are SGDLS and YYNGEE. Trimming took off 2 bases at V and 0 bases at J, with 11 bases between the two ends. The CDR3 runs to 16 residues. The CDR3 DNA is TGTGCCAGCAGCGTGGGTGCAGGTGCAACTAATGAAAAACTGTTTTTT. This gives the protein CASSVGAGATNEKLFF.

This clonotype was found many times. CDR3 amino acids: CASRPDPVGQGNYEKLFF. DNA for the CDR3: TGTGCCAGCCGCCCAGACCCGGTGGGACAGGGAAATTATGAAAAACTGTTTTTT. The chain is built from TRBV7-8 and TRBJ1-4; 9 bases match TRBD1. CDR1 is SGHVS and CDR2 is FQNEAQ in the germline V gene. V shed 8 bases and J 6 bases; nucleotides not matched to a gene: 19. The CDR3 runs to 18 residues.

This clonotype turned up a few times. The chain links TRBV7-6 to TRBJ2-4; TRBD2 matches at 7 bases. V lost 8 bases, J lost 7 bases, and 11 bases stayed unmatched. Germline V lookup: CDR1 SGHVS, CDR2 FNYEAQ. The CDR3 length is 14 residues. CDR3 sequence (DNA): TGTGCCAGCTCCCCGGGAGGATGGGTGAACATTCAGTACTTC. Translation: CASSPGGWVNIQYF.

The chain has TRBV7-6 and TRBJ2-1; 10 positions agree with TRBD2. Germline V lookup: CDR1 SGHVS, CDR2 FNYEAQ. The V and J ends lost 5 bases and 8 bases, in that order; junction bases with no gene match: 6. The CDR3 sequence is 14 residues long. CDR3 sequence: CASSALAGGDEQFF. The CDR3 nucleotides are TGTGCCAGCAGCGCTTTAGCGGGGGGCGATGAGCAGTTCTTC. The variable domain in full, with the rest retrieved from reference TRBV7-6 and TRBJ2-1, is GAGVSQSPRYKVTKRGQDVALRCDPISGHVSLYWYRQALGQGPEFLTYFNYEAQQDKSGLPNDRFSAERPEGSISTLTIQRTEQRDSAMYRCASSALAGGDEQFFGPGTRLTVL.

The chain employs TRBV27 and TRBJ1-2; tentative D call: TRBD1 (6 bases). The germline gives CDR1 MNHEY, CDR2 SMNVEV (reference sequence). CDR3 length: 15 residues. With 2 bases removed from V and 4 bases from J, the gap between germline ends came to 14 bases. CDR3 in amino acids: CASSLGYGGPYGYTF. CDR3 in DNA: TGTGCCAGCAGTTTAGGGTACGGGGGCCCCTATGGCTACACCTTC.

The chain combines TRBV12-3 or TRBV12-4 with TRBJ1-2, with D tentatively TRBD1 (6 bases). CDR3 length: 14 residues. Trimming took off 3 bases at V and 6 bases at J, with 14 bases between the two ends. Written as DNA, the CDR3 is TGTGCCAGCAGTTTGGCCAGGGGAAATAATGGCTACACCTTC. Translation: CASSLARGNNGYTF.

The genes are TRBV6-5 and TRBJ2-2; possible D gene TRBD1, 6 bases. V dropped 7 bases and J dropped 2 bases, with 17 bases sitting between them. Germline values: CDR1 MNHEY, CDR2 SVGAGI. The CDR3 extends over 16 amino acids. CDR3 sequence reads: CASNPGTTTNTGELFF. As DNA, the CDR3 is TGTGCCAGCAATCCCGGGACAACAACTAACACCGGGGAGCTGTTTTTT.

This clonotype has only a few counts. The rearrangement joins TRBV7-9 to TRBJ2-3; D not certain. The V and J ends lost 4 bases and 1 base respectively, with 12 bases between them. CDR3 size: 15 residues. The V gene's germline CDR1 is SEHNR and CDR2 FQNEAQ (reference sequence). CDR3 in amino acids: CASSYRPSGTDTQYF. CDR3 DNA: TGTGCCAGCAGCTACCGTCCTTCGGGCACAGATACGCAGTATTTT.

This clonotype was picked up a small number of times. The V and J genes are TRBV7-6 and TRBJ2-1; 9 bases match TRBD1. Trimming took 5 bases from V and 4 from J; bases not matched to a gene: 9. This CDR3 has 16 amino acids. Germline-derived CDR1 and CDR2 are SGHVS and FNYEAQ. Here the CDR3 reads CASSARAGTGYNEQFF. The CDR3 coding sequence is TGTGCCAGCAGCGCCCGAGCTGGGACAGGGTACAATGAGCAGTTCTTC.

Of note for this clonotype: The junction and the germline gene differ at one end; a read error may be behind it. This sequence joins TRBV7-6 and TRBJ2-6; no clear D gene. CDR1 and CDR2 from the germline V gene are SGHVS and FNYEAQ. The CDR3 runs to 17 residues. The CDR3 loop is CASSLIGARSGTNVLTF. CDR3 in DNA: TGTGCCAGCAGCTTGATCGGAGCCCGCTCTGGGACCAACGTCCTGACTTTC.

There are a few counts of this clonotype. This chain joins TRBV7-8 and TRBJ2-1; D perhaps matches TRBD1 (6 bases). V gave up 7 bases and J gave up 1 base, with 17 bases separating them. Germline V gives CDR1 SGHVS, CDR2 FQNEAQ. The CDR3 loop spans 16 amino acids. CDR3 sequence (DNA): TGTGCCAGCACCCCCCGCTGGGGGCTTTCCTACAATGAGCAGTTCTTC. Amino acid sequence: CASTPRWGLSYNEQFF.

The chain joins TRBV28 to TRBJ1-3; D gene ambiguous. V dropped 4 bases and J dropped 2 bases, with 15 bases sitting between them. Germline CDR1 MDHEN, CDR2 SYDVKM. This CDR3 spans 16 amino acids. The CDR3 bases are TGTGCCAGCAGTTCCTACGAGTACACCACTGGAAACACCATATATTTT. Protein sequence: CASSSYEYTTGNTIYF.

This clonotype was recorded a few times. The chain joins TRBV27 to TRBJ1-2, with 8 bases lining up with TRBD1. Germline assignment: CDR1 MNHEY and CDR2 SMNVEV (reference sequence). The CDR3 sequence is 16 residues long. V lost 8 bases to trimming and J lost 3 bases; unmatched junction nucleotides: 14. CDR3 coding DNA: TGTGCCAGCGCGGACAGGGCATCTTTAGACTACTATGGCTACACCTTC. Its protein product is CASADRASLDYYGYTF.

The chain employs TRBV6-5 and TRBJ2-5, with 7 bases matching TRBD1. CDR3 length: 17 amino acids. The V and J ends lost 6 bases and 4 bases, in that order; junction bases with no gene match: 17. The germline gives CDR1 MNHEY, CDR2 SVGAGI. Here the CDR3 reads CASSRRKYPQGSETQYF. Here the CDR3 DNA reads TGTGCCAGCAGCCGTAGAAAATATCCACAGGGGTCAGAGACCCAGTACTTC.

Many counts were recorded for this clonotype. The V gene is TRBV6-1, the J gene TRBJ2-2; weak D call: TRBD2 (6 bases). This CDR3 spans 16 amino acids. Trimming cost V 3 bases and J 5 bases, with 16 bases left between them. CDR1 is MNHNS and CDR2 is SASEGT in the germline V gene. The CDR3 DNA follows: TGTGCCAGCAGTGATCCTGGCAGGAGCGGGACCGGGGAGCTGTTTTTT. It specifies CASSDPGRSGTGELFF.

This clonotype has only a few counts. The DNA of the CDR3 is TGTGCCAGTACCGGGGAGGGAGTGGACGAGCAGTACTTC. Its protein is CASTGEGVDEQYF. This chain uses TRBV19 with TRBJ2-7; the match to TRBD2 covers 7 bases. The germline V gene has CDR1 LNHDA and CDR2 SQIVND (reference sequence). The CDR3 length is 13 residues. The J segment lost 5 bases and the V segment lost 7 bases, leaving 8 bases of the junction unmatched.